This is a list of T cell receptor beta chains from one sample in a study of a mutant IDH1 vaccine in newly diagnosed glioma. No antigen is known for these receptors. This table comes from immunoSEQ multiplex PCR, and its TCRdb copy is limited to in-frame clones, with some not included. The top ten hold about 2.2% of the sample, which has 70,000 to 90,000 clones, 70% to 90% seen once. The input for sequencing was PBMCs, taken from a glioma patient whose treatment included an IDH1 peptide vaccine. Every receptor here comes from a man aged 25 to 45 with glioma. Some clones in this sample may be carry-over from other donors' samples. Both conserved end residues are trimmed from each CDR3.

CDR3 protein,J gene,V gene
ASSKVKRGGLSWTEETQY,TRBJ2-5,TRBV21-1
ASSNSQGKGSPLH,TRBJ1-6,TRBV9
ASSRVQGEGEKLF,TRBJ1-4,TRBV6-1
ASSYSRRADTQY,TRBJ2-3,TRBV6-5
ASSPSGQGFYEQY,TRBJ2-7,TRBV18
ASSPGQYNSPLH,TRBJ1-6,TRBV27
ASRFLAGGQETQY,TRBJ2-5,TRBV28
ASTPAGYYEQY,TRBJ2-7,TRBV7-9
ASRIRGDPHYGYT,TRBJ1-2,TRBV5-1
ASSLAGGVTEAF,TRBJ1-1,TRBV7-9
ASGTGTSPLH,TRBJ1-6,TRBV2
ASSLDGNTDTQY,TRBJ2-3,TRBV11-3
AWSASRRTPHQGTGELF,TRBJ2-2,TRBV30
ASSMSGGNTGELF,TRBJ2-2,TRBV7-3
ASSVIAGDTDTQY,TRBJ2-3,TRBV9
ASSSRRGSGGAYNEQF,TRBJ2-1,TRBV7-9
ASSSSGGREQY,TRBJ2-7,TRBV27
ASQTGGQPQH,TRBJ1-5,TRBV2
ASSQDVGDLSTDTQY,TRBJ2-3,TRBV4-2
ASSLSGPQAQPQH,TRBJ1-5,TRBV6-5
ASSQEPGNTIY,TRBJ1-3,TRBV4-3
ASFPSGGGRASEQY,TRBJ2-7,TRBV28
SGRRDTINTEAF,TRBJ1-1,TRBV29-1
ASSISRNTGELF,TRBJ2-2,TRBV19
ASSFDIQGNEQF,TRBJ2-1,TRBV7-7
ASSLGSGSPEAF,TRBJ1-1,TRBV5-1
ASRTSDGYT,TRBJ1-2,TRBV27
ASSVLLARYEQY,TRBJ2-7,TRBV9
SVVNSQETQY,TRBJ2-5,TRBV29-1
ASSLSRPNYGYT,TRBJ1-2,TRBV28
ASSFSPRGGSYEQY,TRBJ2-7,TRBV5-1
ASINLGSTYEQY,TRBJ2-7,TRBV6-1
ASSYGPLGDTQY,TRBJ2-3,TRBV6-5
ASSLGSGRNEQF,TRBJ2-1,TRBV7-9
ATHEAGTYNEQF,TRBJ2-1,TRBV6-6
ASSFRTGSSTDTQY,TRBJ2-3,TRBV28
ASIPGTGGFQPQH,TRBJ1-5,TRBV28
ASSLASLGSGRENEKLF,TRBJ1-4,TRBV7-2
ASSSRWGWRDPDTQY,TRBJ2-3,TRBV7-6
ATSITGGGSPLH,TRBJ1-6,TRBV15
ASSNRGLNQPQH,TRBJ1-5,TRBV6-5
ASSPRRTLTGELF,TRBJ2-2,TRBV19
ASSLEVGAHTEAF,TRBJ1-1,TRBV7-8
AWKRTALTGELF,TRBJ2-2,TRBV30
ASSFEQVDTDTQY,TRBJ2-3,TRBV27
ASSLLLAGGPNEQF,TRBJ2-1,TRBV27
AWSWDHRLNTGELF,TRBJ2-2,TRBV30
AWSLRDSNEKLF,TRBJ1-4,TRBV30
ASSLPYRGNSPLH,TRBJ1-6,TRBV7-9
AWRGDRGEEY,TRBJ2-4,TRBV30
ASSLVGQNTEAF,TRBJ1-1,TRBV7-2
ASTHTRRAYEQY,TRBJ2-7,TRBV28
SGSTGVVSEAF,TRBJ1-1,TRBV29-1